The entry below gives a single T cell receptor beta chain sequence along with its context. What this receptor recognizes is not known. Nothing much larger sits one base from this clone, and base qualities are not available. The data belong to a study of tissue T cells after allogeneic stem cell transplantation (dated by TCRdb to the early 2020s). Some background on the complete study: Every GVHD patient got a graft from a donor, with four grafts unmodified and three CD34-selected to deplete T cells. If a tissue had multiple samples, a pathologist reviewed H&E sections so that samples with histologically apparent lymphocytes got priority for sequencing. Using research autopsies of patients with and without GVHD, plus mouse models of GVHD, the study profiled TCR beta repertoires across many tissues. The human arm was conducted as a prospective observational study, and neither blinding nor randomization was performed.

Interpreted using the paper, the time point label stands for: human tissue collected at research (rapid) autopsy. Over a roughly 3-year period, a research-autopsy study prospectively enrolled about seven adult allo-HCT recipients who had steroid-refractory GVHD. Every GVHD patient had gastrointestinal GVHD and was given several lines of GVHD-directed therapy, and five or six of the GVHD patients also had skin involvement. Autopsy tissues, which were obtained after a median post-mortem interval of approximately 8.9 hours, included GI sites from esophagus to rectum, liver, skin and lymphoid organs including spleen. Each autopsy specimen was bisected, with one portion flash-frozen in liquid nitrogen and the remainder formalin-fixed, and the outer muscle layers of GI specimens were removed. To extract genomic DNA from frozen tissues, either the Mag-Bind Blood & Tissue DNA HDQ 96 Kit on a Chemagic 360 or the DNeasy Blood & Tissue Kit was used. Because of concern about red blood cell contamination, extracted DNA was further purified using the Genomic DNA Clean & Concentrator-25 kit.

The research as a whole found: Blood and spleen T cells captured only a limited portion of the TCR repertoire detected in tissues, in both patients and mice. Which tissue TCRs were alloreactive or antigen-specific was not determined in the study, and some clones might have been persisting host cells. Not many T cell clones showed up in more than one patient, yet clustering based on motifs uncovered repertoire signatures that were shared across patients in a tissue-specific way. Within patients, how anatomically similar the tissues were was a key factor in shaping TCR repertoire composition, regardless of disease or transplant status. The patient cohort was small and varied clinically, and sampling depth was recognized as a limitation.

Library creation used the immunoSEQ multiplex PCR assay. TCRbeta CDR3 sequencing was performed at survey depth by Adaptive Biotechnologies, and CDR3 sequences, V/J genes, productive frequency and template counts were reported. Amplification of TCR beta CDR3 regions was performed from genomic DNA rather than from RNA. The study's own analysis went as follows. Pairwise repertoire overlap between tissues was quantified with Jensen-Shannon divergence, where 1 means complete divergence and 0 identical. Tissues were clustered by single-linkage agglomerative hierarchical clustering of pairwise JSD values, and the clustering results were displayed as dendrograms. GLIPH2 was run on all patient samples with simulation_depth 1000, kmer_min_depth 3, cdr3_length_cutoff 8, keeping groups with more than two unique CDR3s. A standardized tissue-overlap score was calculated by extrapolating Jaccard GLIPH-group overlap across patients to a standard repertoire size of 1000 clones. To look at how diversity was associated with clinical or experimental variables, linear mixed-effect models were used, with tissue treated as a fixed effect and individual treated as a random effect. TCRdb re-hosts the immuneACCESS table, in-frame sequences only. Its copies lack some clones; in the studies checked, an unresolved V gene accounts for under half of them, and the cause for the rest is not known. That table supplies the V and J calls and clone size; D and trimming were determined from the DNA. The sample contains approximately 1,100 clones, around two fifths of them found a single time. The top ten hold 44% of the sample.

From the germline V gene, CDR1 is MNHEY and CDR2 is SVGAGI. The junction shows trimming of 4 bases on V and 5 bases on J, plus 14 bases between the germline ends. The CDR3, cysteine through phenylalanine, is 15 amino acids long. Left in the record is the CDR3 DNA by itself, 45 bases read in frame from the first base. The material sequenced was esophageal tissue, taken at autopsy. This sequence uses TRBV6-5 and TRBJ2-2, with TRBD1 perhaps the D gene, on 6 matching bases. This TCR was sampled from a female patient aged 40-69 years with steroid-refractory graft-versus-host disease after an allogeneic stem cell transplant. After transplantation, some T cells may belong to the graft donor instead of the recipient. The CDR3: CASSSPTGWTGELFF. The DNA reads TGTGCCAGCAGTTCCCCGACAGGTTGGACCGGGGAGCTGTTTTTT.